In its sample, the clone carrying this T cell receptor (beta chain) was seen a few times. The antigen is undetermined. Time point denoted: blood 2 weeks post-SBRT. Stated treatment: 15 Gy SBRT to primary tumor, nephrectomy 4 weeks later. Blood was sampled at baseline, 2 weeks and 4 weeks after SBRT. The tumor was a clear cell renal cell carcinoma. Method: immunoSEQ multiplex PCR; TCRdb's copy keeps in-frame clones and lacks some. The data hold some 70,000 clones, with around 76% observed a single time. The data were taken from a study of radiation and T cells in renal cell carcinoma. Study results and limitations: Pretreatment tumor biopsies were lacking, so baseline clonotypes are unknown.

CDR1 is SNHLY, CDR2 FYNNEI, per germline. The CDR3 has 12 residues. V gave up 6 bases and J gave up 12 bases; unmatched junction bases: 8. Material: blood, obtained from a patient whose treatment included radiotherapy and nephrectomy. J is TRBJ2-1 and V is TRBV2; 7 bases agree with TRBD1. The clonotype was recovered from a man between 60 and 75 years old with renal cell carcinoma. The CDR3 nucleotides are TGTGCCAGCAGAGAGGGGACAGAAGGGCAGTTCTTC. Its protein product is CASREGTEGQFF.